This TCR beta chain was observed in a study of tumor and adjacent non-tumor tissue in lung cancer. No cell sorting was done before RNA was extracted from the tissue. Concerning this clonotype itself: Antigen specificity is unknown. With a much larger clone just one base away, this may be a read error.

A modified ARM-PCR protocol with three rounds of nested PCR amplified TCRbeta. MiXCR was run by TCRdb on the multiplex PCR reads, yielding one entry per CDR3 protein. The sample lists approximately 110,000 distinct CDR3 sequences; roughly 80% were seen once. Whole-study results and caveats: Tumor tissue had significantly higher TCR diversity than normal lung.

The CDR3 runs to 13 residues. Germline loops: CDR1 MDHEN, CDR2 SYDVKM. Sequencing was done on a sample of lung tumor tissue. The TCR was taken from an older woman with non-small cell lung cancer. The chain couples TRBV28 to TRBJ2-7; D is ambiguous. In DNA form, the CDR3 reads TGTGCCAGCCTCACTGTTAGTCGCTACGATCAGTACTTC. The encoded protein is CASLTVSRYDQYF.